Listed below are T cell receptor beta chains from one sample, sequenced in a study of cytomegalovirus exposure and HLA in healthy donors. The repertoire was sequenced with immunoSEQ multiplex PCR; TCRdb's copy has only in-frame clones and lacks some. The repertoire has 150,000 to 200,000 clones, roughly 84% of them found once; the top ten carry roughly 10%. The sample comprised PBMCs. These receptors all come from a man younger than 45 in good health and CMV-seropositive. Both conserved end residues are part of each CDR3. Fields, in order: clone size, D gene, V gene, J gene, CDR3 DNA, CDR3 protein. A D gene is named only where the DNA matches it firmly. Clone size is not always given. Where it is, it says once, few, many or a class for expanded clones.

>few|TRBD2|TRBV5-1|TRBJ2-1
TGCGCCAGTGGGACTAGCGGGCTTTCCTACAATGAGCAGTTCTTC
CASGTSGLSYNEQFF
>NA|NA|TRBV25-1|TRBJ1-4
TGTGCCAGCAGGGTGGACAGTAATGAAAAACTGTTTTTT
CASRVDSNEKLFF
>NA|NA|TRBV6-6|TRBJ2-7
TGTGCCAGCAGATATAACCCGGGAGCGGTCGAGCAGTACTTC
CASRYNPGAVEQYF
>NA|TRBD1|TRBV30|TRBJ1-5
TGTGCCTGGAGAGAAACAGGGGCGCATCAGCCCCAGCATTTT
CAWRETGAHQPQHF
>few|TRBD1|TRBV15|TRBJ2-7
TGTGCCACCAGCAGAGATGGACAGGGCTACGAGCAGTACTTC
CATSRDGQGYEQYF
>NA|NA|TRBV4-3|TRBJ2-7
TGCGCCAGCAGCCAAGCACAGGTGTCGGGCGAGCAGTACTTC
CASSQAQVSGEQYF
>many|NA|TRBV30|TRBJ1-2
TGTGCCTGGAGACGCGGACAGACCCCTAACTATGGCTACACCTTC
CAWRRGQTPNYGYTF
>few|NA|TRBV28|TRBJ2-2
TGTGCCAGCAGCCAGGGGAGCACCGGGGAGCTGTTTTTT
CASSQGSTGELFF
>NA|NA|TRBV28|TRBJ1-2
TGTGCCGGATCAAGACAGGTTGGCGGCTACACCTTC
CAGSRQVGGYTF
>NA|TRBD1|TRBV5-1|TRBJ1-4
TGCGCCAGCAGCCCGGGACAGGGAGGAAGTACTAATGAAAAACTGTTTTTT
CASSPGQGGSTNEKLFF
>NA|NA|TRBV19|TRBJ2-6
TGTGCCAGTACCCCTACGGCCAACGTCCTGACTTTC
CASTPTANVLTF
>NA|TRBD2|TRBV13|TRBJ2-3
TGTGCCAGCAGCTCCAGGACTAGCGAGAGCACAGATACGCAGTATTTT
CASSSRTSESTDTQYF
>NA|TRBD2|TRBV29-1|TRBJ2-3
TGCAGCGTTGTTAGCGGGAGTGGGGCAGATACGCAGTATTTT
CSVVSGSGADTQYF
>NA|NA|TRBV19|TRBJ2-1
TGTGGCACAAAATTTCACAATGAGCAGTTCTTC
CGTKFHNEQFF
>NA|TRBD1|TRBV27|TRBJ1-4
TGTGCCAGCAGTTCCTCGGGACAGGGGAGGGAAAAACTGTTTTTT
CASSSSGQGREKLFF
>NA|NA|TRBV2|TRBJ2-7
TGTGCCAGCAGTGAGTCGGGGGTATACGCCTACGAGCAGTACTTC
CASSESGVYAYEQYF
>NA|NA|TRBV7-3|TRBJ2-7
TGTGCCAGCAGCTTAAGACAGTTCTCCTACGAGCAGTACTTC
CASSLRQFSYEQYF
>NA|NA|TRBV20-1|TRBJ1-1
TGCAGTGGGGCAGAGACTGAAGCTTTCTTT
CSGAETEAFF
>NA|TRBD1|TRBV13|TRBJ1-3
TGTGCCAGCGGAAGGGACAGCGTCTCGGGAAACACCATATATTTT
CASGRDSVSGNTIYF
>NA|TRBD1|TRBV27|TRBJ1-2
TGTGCCAGCAGTTTACAGGGGGCTGGAGGCTACACCTTC
CASSLQGAGGYTF
>NA|NA|TRBV5-1|TRBJ2-6
TGCGCCAGCAGCTTGGCTACAGGCGAAATAAGCTCTGGGGCCAACGTCCTGACTTTC
CASSLATGEISSGANVLTF
>NA|NA|TRBV9|TRBJ1-6
TGTGCCAGCAGAGGGAGCTCCTATAATTCACCCCTCCACTTT
CASRGSSYNSPLHF
>NA|TRBD2|TRBV5-1|TRBJ2-1
TGCGCCAGCAGCCCTTGGACTAGCGGGAGTTCTGATGAGCAGTTCTTC
CASSPWTSGSSDEQFF
>NA|TRBD2|TRBV6-4|TRBJ2-3
TGTGCCAGCAGTGAAGCAGGAGCGGGGGGTCCAGATACGCAGTATTTT
CASSEAGAGGPDTQYF
>once|TRBD1|TRBV5-4|TRBJ1-1
TGTGCCAGCAGCTTGGAACAGGGGTCGAACACTGAAGCTTTCTTT
CASSLEQGSNTEAFF
>NA|NA|TRBV6-1|TRBJ2-4
TGTGCCAGCAGTGAAGTTGGGCAGGGCCTAAACATTCAGTACTTC
CASSEVGQGLNIQYF
>NA|NA|TRBV27|TRBJ2-7
TGTGCCAGCAGTAGCCGGAGTTTCGAGCAGTACTTC
CASSSRSFEQYF
>NA|NA|TRBV11-1|TRBJ2-7
TGTGCCAGCAGCTTAGTTTGGGAGTACGAGCAGTACTTC
CASSLVWEYEQYF
>few|TRBD1|TRBV15|TRBJ1-4
TGTGCCACCAGCAGAGATAGGGACAGGGCAAAACTGTTTTTT
CATSRDRDRAKLFF
>few|NA|TRBV7-3|TRBJ1-1
TGTGCCAGCTCTGCGCAGAGGGACACTGAAGCTTTCTTT
CASSAQRDTEAFF
>NA|NA|TRBV2|TRBJ2-5
TGTGCCAGCAGCGTTCAGGGAGGGGGAGAAGAGACCCAGTACTTC
CASSVQGGGEETQYF
>NA|NA|TRBV7-9|TRBJ1-1
TGTGCCAGCAGCGTCGCCAGGGGGAACACTGAAGCTTTCTTT
CASSVARGNTEAFF
>NA|TRBD2|TRBV27|TRBJ2-7
TGTGCCAGCAGTTTAGTCGGGCGGGGGGCCCTAGCGGAGCAGTACTTC
CASSLVGRGALAEQYF
>NA|NA|TRBV21-1|TRBJ1-2
TGTGCCAGCAGACTTACGGACATTAAAGGCTACACCTTC
CASRLTDIKGYTF
>NA|TRBD1|TRBV30|TRBJ2-7
TGTGCCTGGAGTCCCAGGGGGCGGTCGCTCGAGCAGTACTTC
CAWSPRGRSLEQYF
>NA|TRBD2|TRBV5-1|TRBJ2-3
TGCGCCAGCAGCTCCCAACTAGCGGGAAGGGTAGATACGCAGTATTTT
CASSSQLAGRVDTQYF
>NA|NA|TRBV2|TRBJ1-6
TGTGCCAGCAGTGGAAGACAGTTGATTGGTTCACCCCTCCACTTT
CASSGRQLIGSPLHF
>NA|TRBD2|TRBV4-1|TRBJ2-7
TGCGCCAGCAGCCTCCAGACTAGCGGGGGCAACGAGCAGTACTTC
CASSLQTSGGNEQYF
>NA|NA|TRBV7-6|TRBJ2-1
TGTGCCAGCAGCCACGCCGCGGTCACTTACAATGAGCAGTTCTTC
CASSHAAVTYNEQFF
>NA|TRBD2|TRBV9|TRBJ2-3
TGTGCCAGCCCGCCGTTCCAACTAGCGGGAGTTTGGAGGCAGTATTTT
CASPPFQLAGVWRQYF